This T cell receptor (beta chain) was documented in a study of Ad26.COV2.S vaccination and SARS-CoV-2 variants. The length of the CDR3 is 16 residues. V lost 4 bases and J 7 bases, leaving 22 bases between the germline ends. From germline, CDR1 is GTSNPN and CDR2 SVGIG (reference sequence). Produced via immunoSEQ multiplex PCR; TCRdb's table is partial and in-frame only. Of about 480,000 clones in the sample, around 88% were seen once. Indicated treatment: about 20 received Ad26.COV2.S at low or high dose, single or two shots; about 5 received placebo; per-sample allocation not given. Each sample was drawn 63 days after the first injection (of vaccine or placebo). This clone was recorded only once.

The source material was peripheral blood, sampled in a trial of Ad26.COV2.S vaccine versus placebo. This receptor was taken from a person between 18 and 65 years old who received the Ad26.COV2.S COVID-19 vaccine or a placebo. The J gene is TRBJ2-2, the V gene TRBV30; no clear D. In DNA, the CDR3 is TGTGCCTGGACCCACCTCGGGCCTTCCGGTGGCGGGGAGCTGTTTTTT. Protein product: CAWTHLGPSGGGELFF. Full variable domain (missing parts from reference TRBV30 and TRBJ2-2): SQTIHQWPATLVQPVGSPLSLECTVEGTSNPNLYWYRQAAGRGLQLLFYSVGIGQISSEVPQNLSASRPQDRQFILSSKKLLLSDSGFYLCAWTHLGPSGGGELFFGEGSRLTVL.